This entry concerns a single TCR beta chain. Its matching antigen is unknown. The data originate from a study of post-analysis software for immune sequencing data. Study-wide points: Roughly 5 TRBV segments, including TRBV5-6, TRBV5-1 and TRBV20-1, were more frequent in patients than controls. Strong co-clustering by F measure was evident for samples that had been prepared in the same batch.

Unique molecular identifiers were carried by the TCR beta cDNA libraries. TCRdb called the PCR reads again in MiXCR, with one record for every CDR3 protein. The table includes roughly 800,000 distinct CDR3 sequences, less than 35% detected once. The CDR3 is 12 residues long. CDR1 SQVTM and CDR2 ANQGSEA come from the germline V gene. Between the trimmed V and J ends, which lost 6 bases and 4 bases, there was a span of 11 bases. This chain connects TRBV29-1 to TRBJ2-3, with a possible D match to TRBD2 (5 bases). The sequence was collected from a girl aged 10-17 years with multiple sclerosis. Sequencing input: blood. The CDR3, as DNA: TGCAGCGTGGCAGAGGGAGCAGATACGCAGTATTTT. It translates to CSVAEGADTQYF.